The 20 T cell receptor beta chains given below trace back to one sample, sequenced in a study of beta chain features in type 1 diabetes. Expressed TCRB transcripts were sequenced because the entire RNA isolate underwent reverse transcription. The assay was immunoSEQ multiplex PCR, and TCRdb's table has in-frame clones only and misses some. The sample consists of about 900,000 clones, roughly 16% of them appearing once. Sequencing was carried out using naive CD4+ T cells from blood. These TCRs come from a woman under 30 in good health.

This clone has only a few counts. The chain uses TRBV4-3 and TRBJ2-7; 7 bases line up with TRBD2. Looked up from germline, CDR1 is LGHNA and CDR2 is YSLEER. This CDR3 has 15 residues. Trimming took 2 bases from V and 4 from J; bases not matched to a gene: 8. CDR3 loop: CASSQSLLADYEQYF. Here the CDR3 DNA reads TGCGCCAGCAGCCAATCCTTGCTAGCGGATTACGAGCAGTACTTC.

This clone was seen only a few times. The rearrangement uses TRBV2 and TRBJ2-2, with 12 nucleotides matching TRBD2. V gave up 7 bases and J gave up 4 bases; unmatched junction bases: 4. The germline gives CDR1 SNHLY, CDR2 FYNNEI. The CDR3 loop spans 15 amino acids. CDR3 region: CASNLAGGTTGELFF. DNA for the CDR3: TGTGCCAGCAATCTAGCGGGAGGGACCACCGGGGAGCTGTTTTTT.

This clone occurred a few times. V and J are TRBV28 and TRBJ2-1; TRBD2 matches 10 bases. This CDR3 has 17 residues. Unmatched junction bases numbered 15, after V lost 6 bases and J lost 7 bases. Germline V lookup: CDR1 MDHEN, CDR2 SYDVKM. CDR3 DNA: TGTGCCAGCAGCCACGGCCAGCTAGCGGGAGCGGCGAATGAGCAGTTCTTC. This sequence encodes CASSHGQLAGAANEQFF.

This clone was seen a handful of times. The J gene is TRBJ2-1, the V gene TRBV29-1; 16 nucleotides align to TRBD2. Germline-derived CDR1 and CDR2 are SQVTM and ANQGSEA. V lost 6 bases and J lost 13; bases outside the gene matches: 12. The CDR3 is 15 residues long. CDR3 bases: TGCAGCGTAGGGGGACCGGGACTAGCGGGAGGGGTACAGTTCTTC. It encodes CSVGGPGLAGGVQFF.

This clone was counted only a few times. The same CDR3 also results from other DNA sequences found in this sample. V and J are TRBV4-1 and TRBJ2-4; no clear D. The CDR3 length is 13 residues. Trimming removed 1 base from V and 5 bases from J, with 6 bases in between. Germline CDR1 reads MGHRA; CDR2 reads YSYEKL. CDR3: CASSQVGQNIQYF. The CDR3 DNA sequence: TGCGCCAGCAGCCAAGTCGGCCAAAACATTCAGTACTTC.

This clone has a handful of counts. The chain uses TRBV7-9 and TRBJ1-2, with D tentatively TRBD1 (6 bases). CDR1 and CDR2 from the germline V gene are SEHNR and FQNEAQ (reference sequence). The CDR3 sequence is 15 residues long. V was pared by 0 bases and J by 4 bases, with 12 bases between. The CDR3 DNA sequence: TGTGCCAGCAGCTTAGCCCCCGGACAGCCCTATGGCTACACCTTC. This translates into CASSLAPGQPYGYTF.

This clone has a handful of counts. J is TRBJ2-7 and V is TRBV27; 7 bases fit TRBD2. Germline CDR1 and CDR2: MNHEY and SMNVEV (reference sequence). Trimming cost V 6 bases and J 2 bases; bases outside gene matches: 10. This CDR3 comprises 15 residues. The CDR3 DNA sequence: TGTGCCAGCAGCCAGATGGCGGGAGCGCCCTACGAGCAGTACTTC. It encodes CASSQMAGAPYEQYF.

The chain uses TRBV4-2 and TRBJ2-4; TRBD2 matches 11 bases. The germline CDR1 and CDR2 sequences are LGHNA and YNFKEQ. J lost 3 bases, V lost 0 bases, and 10 bases had no gene match. This CDR3 is built from 19 residues. The CDR3 DNA follows: TGTGCCAGCAGCCAAGATAGTAGCGGGAGGGCCCTGGGCAAAAACATTCAGTACTTC. This codes for CASSQDSSGRALGKNIQYF.

This clone turned up a few times. The chain carries TRBV6-6 and TRBJ2-5; 10 nucleotides agree with TRBD1. V was pared by 2 bases and J by 7 bases, with 10 bases of the junction left unmatched. The CDR3 is 16 residues long. The germline V gene encodes CDR1 MNHNY and CDR2 SVGAGI (reference sequence). As DNA, the CDR3 is TGTGCCAGCAGTTACCGCGGGACAGGGGCCGCCGGGACCCAGTACTTC. This translates into CASSYRGTGAAGTQYF.

The V gene is TRBV28, the J gene TRBJ2-7; D is possibly TRBD1 (5 bases). The ends were cut back, 1 base at V and 4 bases at J, with 14 bases in the middle. The CDR3 is 15 residues long. The germline V gene has CDR1 MDHEN and CDR2 SYDVKM. The CDR3 sequence: CASSLSDTRWYEQYF. The CDR3 DNA reads TGTGCCAGCAGTTTATCGGACACCCGGTGGTACGAGCAGTACTTC.

The chain carries TRBV9 and TRBJ2-1, with D perhaps TRBD2 (7 bases). The CDR3 runs 16 residues. The V and J ends lost 4 bases and 5 bases respectively, with 19 bases between them. Germline V gene data show CDR1 as SGDLS and CDR2 as YYNGEE. CDR3 in amino acids: CASSPMGGGFNNEQFF. The CDR3 DNA sequence: TGTGCCAGCAGCCCGATGGGAGGGGGTTTCAACAATGAGCAGTTCTTC.

The rearrangement uses TRBV6-5 and TRBJ2-1; 14 nucleotides agree with TRBD2. J was trimmed by 15 bases and V by 2 bases; bases with no gene match: 6. The CDR3 spans 14 residues. Germline V CDR1 and CDR2: MNHEY, SVGAGI. The CDR3 protein is CASSYRGLAGDRFF. CDR3 nucleotides: TGTGCCAGCAGTTACAGGGGACTAGCGGGAGATCGGTTCTTC.

The chain joins TRBV11-2 to TRBJ2-6, with a tentative D call TRBD1 (5 bases). The CDR3 has 16 residues. V lost 4 bases to trimming and J lost 0 bases, with 10 bases between them. From germline, CDR1 is SGHAT and CDR2 FQNNGV. In DNA, the CDR3 is TGTGCCAGCAGCTCCTCCAGGGACTCTGGGGCCAACGTCCTGACTTTC. Amino acid sequence: CASSSSRDSGANVLTF.

A few counts support this clone. The rearrangement uses TRBV7-9 and TRBJ1-2, with D maybe TRBD1 (6 bases). CDR1 and CDR2 (germline): SEHNR, FQNEAQ (reference sequence). CDR3 length: 13 residues. The V end was cut by 8 bases, the J end by 5 bases, with 15 bases between. The CDR3 DNA is TGTGCCAGCCGGGGGCCTTACTTGTATGGCTACACCTTC. Protein product: CASRGPYLYGYTF.

This clone has more than one count but fewer than ten. The chain carries TRBV28 and TRBJ1-1; 7 bases fit TRBD1. The V gene's germline CDR1 is MDHEN and CDR2 SYDVKM. The CDR3 runs 14 residues. J gave up 0 bases and V 6 bases, and 4 bases lay outside the gene matches. CDR3 in amino acids: CASRGGTVNTEAFF. For the CDR3, the DNA is TGTGCCAGCAGGGGAGGGACAGTGAACACTGAAGCTTTCTTT.

This clone was seen a few times. V gene TRBV19 combines with J gene TRBJ2-5, with D tentatively TRBD1 (6 bases). Trimming left V 4 bases short and J 5 bases short, with 8 bases between. This CDR3 region has 12 residues. Germline V CDR1 and CDR2: LNHDA, SQIVND (reference sequence). CDR3 sequence: CASSRGPETQYF. The CDR3 DNA is TGTGCCAGTAGTAGGGGGCCCGAGACCCAGTACTTC. The full variable domain, with the rest looked up from reference TRBV19 and TRBJ2-5, is DGGITQSPKYLFRKEGQNVTLSCEQNLNHDAMYWYRQDPGQGLRLIYYSQIVNDFQKGDIAEGYSVSREKKESFPLTVTSAQKNPTAFYLCASSRGPETQYFGPGTRLLVL.

The J gene is TRBJ2-1, the V gene TRBV7-3; D gene ambiguous. This CDR3 region has 14 residues. CDR1 is SGHTA and CDR2 is FQGTGA in the germline V gene. V was pared by 2 bases and J by 2 bases, with 7 bases between. The CDR3 here is CASSLQTPYNEQFF. The CDR3 region has the DNA TGTGCCAGCAGCTTACAAACGCCCTACAATGAGCAGTTCTTC.

This chain uses TRBV9 with TRBJ2-3; 7 nucleotides align to TRBD2. This CDR3 has 17 residues. After removal of 0 bases from V and 0 bases from J, the junction contained 7 bases not matched to a gene. CDR1 SGDLS and CDR2 YYNGEE come from the germline V gene. DNA of the CDR3: TGTGCCAGCAGCGTAGCTCCTAGCGGAACTAGCACAGATACGCAGTATTTT. It specifies CASSVAPSGTSTDTQYF. Supplemented by reference TRBV9 and TRBJ2-3, the full variable domain reads DSGVTQTPKHLITATGQRVTLRCSPRSGDLSVYWYQQSLDQGLQFLIQYYNGEERAKGNILERFSAQQFPDLHSELNLSSLELGDSALYFCASSVAPSGTSTDTQYFGPGTRLTVL.

This clone was seen a few times. V gene TRBV28 combines with J gene TRBJ2-1; no definite D call. Germline CDR1 and CDR2: MDHEN and SYDVKM. The CDR3 consists of 11 residues. V was trimmed by 10 bases and J by 4 bases, leaving 8 bases between them. CDR3 nucleotides: TGTGCCACCCGACTGTACAATGAGCAGTTCTTC. It codes for CATRLYNEQFF.

V is TRBV2 and J is TRBJ2-2; tentatively, D is TRBD2 (5 bases). Looked up from germline, CDR1 is SNHLY and CDR2 is FYNNEI. Trimming took 3 bases from V and 0 from J, leaving 11 bases between them. The CDR3 is 16 residues long. The CDR3 spells CASSDVGAANTGELFF. In nucleotides, the CDR3 is TGTGCCAGCAGTGATGTGGGAGCTGCGAACACCGGGGAGCTGTTTTTT.